This entry concerns a single TCR beta chain. Its antigen target is currently unknown. No base-level quality is on record; no much larger clone is a single base apart. TCR cDNA was synthesized by 5'RACE template switching, which introduced a universal primer site and unique molecular identifiers. Priming for cDNA synthesis came from both the TCR alpha and TCR beta constant segments. Library amplification involved two PCR steps, and the second step added sample barcodes and sequencing adapters. Sequencing of the libraries was done on either Illumina HiSeq 2500 (2x100 bp) or NovaSeq (2x150 bp). The authors processed their data as follows. MIGEC handled demultiplexing of reads and collapsing into UMI consensus sequences, while MiXCR performed V(D)J alignment. Vaccine-responding clonotypes were defined with edgeR using replicate PBMC samples, requiring FDR below 0.01 and a log2 fold change above 5 up to day 15. Each bulk clonotype received a CD4 or CD8 identity based on whether the sequenced CD4 or CD8 repertoire contained that clonotype at higher abundance. In-frame beta chains were kept once TCRdb had trimmed the public reads at Q25 with fastp and called clones with MiXCR. When rows share a CDR3 protein, they turn into one entry using the most common DNA and genes. TCRdb's processing, not the study's, gives the V and J calls here. This sample is represented by hundreds of thousands of distinct CDR3 sequences; 8.7% of them were singletons. The ten largest clones represent approximately 19% of the sample.

This specimen belongs to a study of T cells after yellow fever vaccination (dated by TCRdb to about 2019). For context, the study as a whole: The SMART-Seq v4 Ultra Low Input RNA kit was used to prepare libraries from fractions with low cell numbers. Two healthy male donors made up the cohort, one aged 18 to 30 years and the other aged 30 to 40 years. To follow T-cell clones before and after primary and booster YFV17D yellow fever vaccination, bulk TCR alpha and beta repertoires were sequenced over time. Bulk PBMC replicates and cell subsets were isolated from blood drawn at multiple timepoints before and after both primary and secondary immunization. What the study reported, not specific to this receptor: FACS-sorted repertoires could contain abundant contaminating clonotypes from the bulk population, so computational filtering was required. The secondary T-cell response was weaker than the primary response but faster, peaking on day 5 instead of day 15. Most clones expanded after primary vaccination (96% of CD4 and around nine tenths of CD8) were re-detected after the booster, suggesting that broad memory maintenance occurred. A small fraction of clonotypes appeared in both the CD4 and CD8 compartments, likely as a result of convergent recombination. The study included only a couple of donors, which limits how far the findings can be generalized.

The intended sense of this specimen's treatment or condition label: live attenuated yellow fever vaccine strain. Two biological replicates of bulk PBMCs were collected at each blood-draw timepoint. A standard Ficoll-Paque protocol was used to isolate PBMCs from peripheral blood. RNA was extracted with TriZol from bulk PBMCs, CD4 and CD8 fractions, and dextramer-positive and dextramer-negative fractions. The trim is 2 bases for V and 6 bases for J, with a gap of 15 bases between the germline ends. Based on the germline V gene (reference sequence), the CDR1 and CDR2 sequences are SGHKS and YYEKEE. The CDR3 spans 14 residues, from the cysteine through the phenylalanine. Only CDR3 DNA is held: 42 bases, read in frame from base 1.

This TCR was recovered from a man aged 18 to 29 who received the YFV17D yellow fever vaccine. The specimen was PBMCs, collected on the day of the first yellow fever vaccination. Here the chain combines TRBV5-5 and TRBJ2-7; a tentative D call is TRBD1 (5 bases match). In nucleotides, the sequence is TGTGCCAGCAGCTTTTCAGGCAGGGATGGCGAGCAGTACTTC. Translation gives CASSFSGRDGEQYF. The CDR3, completed at both ends by the reference TRBV5-5 and TRBJ2-7 genes, gives the full variable domain DAGVTQSPTHLIKTRGQQVTLRCSPISGHKSVSWYQQVLGQGPQFIFQYYEKEERGRGNFPDRFSARQFPNYSSELNVNALLLGDSALYLCASSFSGRDGEQYFGPGTRLTVT.